This entry lists 23 T cell receptor beta chains sequenced from one sample in a study of blood T cell repertoires in COVID-19. Clones were sequenced by immunoSEQ multiplex PCR, and TCRdb holds only the in-frame ones, with some missing. The table shows 75,000 to 90,000 clones, with about 84% occurring only once. Input material: peripheral blood. These TCRs come from a man aged 50 or older with active COVID-19.

V usage is TRBV30 and J usage is TRBJ1-2, with 7 bases lining up with TRBD1. The CDR3 contains 18 residues. With V trimmed by 0 bases and J by 3 bases, 16 bases remained unmatched. The germline V gene encodes CDR1 GTSNPN and CDR2 SVGIG (reference sequence). CDR3 in amino acids: CAWSVQRTQGDWDYGYTF. CDR3 nucleotide sequence: TGTGCCTGGAGTGTACAAAGGACCCAGGGGGATTGGGACTATGGCTACACCTTC.

This chain links TRBV9 with TRBJ2-3; TRBD2 matches at 13 bases. The CDR3 consists of 18 residues. The germline CDR1 and CDR2 sequences are SGDLS and YYNGEE. V lost 3 bases to trimming and J lost 3 bases; unmatched junction nucleotides: 10. CDR3 sequence: CASSEGRLAGGPTDTQYF. The CDR3 nucleotides are TGTGCCAGCAGCGAGGGGAGACTAGCGGGGGGCCCGACAGATACGCAGTATTTT.

In this sample, this clone turned up once. The CDR3 reads CASSQVSPGQGSPQGSQPQHF. CDR3 nucleotide sequence: TGTGCCAGCAGCCAAGTATCGCCGGGACAGGGAAGTCCTCAAGGGAGTCAGCCCCAGCATTTT. The J gene is TRBJ1-5, the V gene TRBV3-1 (or the pseudogene TRBV3-2), with 9 nucleotides matching TRBD1. This CDR3 has 21 residues. Losses at the gene ends were 1 base for V and 6 bases for J; bases not matched to a gene: 22. Germline loops: CDR1 LGHDT, CDR2 YNNKEL (reference sequence).

The chain employs TRBV10-3 and TRBJ2-1; tentatively, D is TRBD2 (7 bases). The length of the CDR3 is 15 residues. Germline assignment: CDR1 ENHRY and CDR2 SYGVKD. V shed 2 bases and J shed 5 bases, with 13 bases lying between them. CDR3 bases: TGTGCCATCAGTGAGCCAGGGGAGGGTGACAATGAGCAGTTCTTC. It codes for CAISEPGEGDNEQFF.

In its sample, this clone was seen once. The genes are TRBV11-3 and TRBJ2-3; 12 nucleotides agree with TRBD2. This CDR3 is 16 amino acids long. V was clipped by 3 bases and J by 1 base; unmatched bases: 2. From germline, CDR1 is SGHNT and CDR2 YENEEA. The CDR3 is CASSLRLAGGTDTQYF. Written as DNA, the CDR3 is TGTGCCAGCAGCTTGAGACTAGCGGGGGGCACAGATACGCAGTATTTT.

This chain joins TRBV28 and TRBJ2-1, with TRBD2 matching 11 bases. V lost 5 bases, J lost 6 bases, and 9 bases stayed unmatched. Germline values: CDR1 MDHEN, CDR2 SYDVKM. The CDR3 totals 16 residues. In nucleotides, the CDR3 is TGTGCCAGCAGTGTTACTAGCGGGAGCCGGGTCAATGAGCAGTTCTTC. This translates into CASSVTSGSRVNEQFF.

The chain employs TRBV7-3 and TRBJ2-1; maybe TRBD2 (6 bases). The length of the CDR3 is 15 residues. CDR1 and CDR2 (germline): SGHTA, FQGTGA. Trimming removed 4 bases from V and 9 bases from J, with 19 bases in between. The CDR3 here is CASSSLATRVGEQFF. The CDR3 DNA sequence: TGTGCCAGCAGCTCTCTAGCGACCAGAGTGGGTGAGCAGTTCTTC.

The chain couples TRBV28 to TRBJ1-3; tentatively, D is TRBD1 (6 bases). CDR3 length: 15 amino acids. CDR1 is MDHEN, CDR2 SYDVKM, per germline. The V gene lost 6 bases and the J gene lost 0 bases, with 12 bases spanning the gap. The chain's CDR3 is CASSRQDLSGNTIYF. The CDR3 coding sequence is TGTGCCAGCAGCAGACAGGACCTCTCTGGAAACACCATATATTTT. The full variable domain, its missing parts supplied by reference TRBV28 and TRBJ1-3, is DVKVTQSSRYLVKRTGEKVFLECVQDMDHENMFWYRQDPGLGLRLIYFSYDVKMKEKGDIPEGYSVSREKKERFSLILESASTNQTSMYLCASSRQDLSGNTIYFGEGSWLTVV.

In nucleotides, the CDR3 is TGCGCCAGCAGCCCCCACCGAGGGACAGGGCGGACTGAAGCTTTCTTT. Translation: CASSPHRGTGRTEAFF. The chain uses TRBV4-3 and TRBJ1-1; TRBD1 aligns across 9 bases. Germline trimming cut 4 bases from V and 5 bases from J; bases unmatched to any gene: 11. The germline gives CDR1 LGHNA, CDR2 YSLEER. This CDR3 comprises 16 residues.

This clone was observed once. The V and J genes are TRBV6-6 and TRBJ2-7; D is possibly TRBD2 (7 bases). The CDR3 is 15 residues long. CDR1 MNHNY and CDR2 SVGAGI come from the germline V gene (reference sequence). V was trimmed by 6 bases and J by 0 bases, leaving 15 bases between them. CDR3 bases: TGTGCCAGCAGGGAATACGGGGGGCACTCCTACGAGCAGTACTTC. This gives the protein CASREYGGHSYEQYF.

This clone was seen once. The chain has TRBV6-6 and TRBJ2-7, with TRBD1 matching 7 bases. The germline CDR1 and CDR2 sequences are MNHNY and SVGAGI (reference sequence). Unmatched junction bases numbered 21, after V lost 6 bases and J lost 13 bases. The CDR3 runs 15 residues. The CDR3 DNA follows: TGTGCCAGCAGCGAGCAAGGTTCGGGACAGCCCATTCTCTACTTC. This encodes CASSEQGSGQPILYF.

This clone has only one observation. The CDR3 spells CASSPTGTSGSLDEQYF. The CDR3 bases are TGCGCCAGCAGCCCGACCGGGACTAGCGGGAGTCTTGACGAGCAGTACTTC. The chain has TRBV5-1 and TRBJ2-7, with 14 nucleotides matching TRBD2. The CDR3 consists of 17 residues. J gave up 5 bases and V 4 bases, and 11 bases lay outside the gene matches. CDR1 and CDR2 from the germline V gene are SGHRS and YFSETQ.

The genes are TRBV5-1 and TRBJ2-3, with unresolved D. The CDR3 has 14 amino acids. V was trimmed by 3 bases and J by 6 bases, leaving 14 bases between them. Germline V CDR1 and CDR2: SGHRS, YFSETQ. The CDR3 spells CASSSPKSEDTQYF. CDR3 nucleotide sequence: TGCGCCAGCAGCTCCCCCAAGAGTGAGGATACGCAGTATTTT.

The rearrangement links TRBV5-1 to TRBJ2-2, with D maybe TRBD1 (5 bases). CDR1 is SGHRS and CDR2 is YFSETQ in the germline V gene. This CDR3 is built from 13 residues. Trimming shortened V by 2 bases and J by 5 bases, and 7 bases separated the two germline ends. CDR3 DNA: TGCGCCAGCAGCTTTGGACAAACCGGGGAGCTGTTTTTT. The encoded protein is CASSFGQTGELFF. The whole variable domain, remainder taken from reference TRBV5-1 and TRBJ2-2, is KAGVTQTPRYLIKTRGQQVTLSCSPISGHRSVSWYQQTPGQGLQFLFEYFSETQRNKGNFPGRFSGRQFSNSRSEMNVSTLELGDSALYLCASSFGQTGELFFGEGSRLTVL.

This chain uses TRBV6-1 with TRBJ1-4; 10 bases fit TRBD1. V gave up 4 bases and J gave up 0 bases; unmatched junction bases: 8. The CDR3 is 18 amino acids. Germline V CDR1 and CDR2: MNHNS, SASEGT. The CDR3 sequence is CASSVLRDRGPTNEKLFF. The CDR3 bases are TGTGCCAGCAGTGTCTTAAGGGACAGGGGTCCAACTAATGAAAAACTGTTTTTT.

This chain joins TRBV5-1 and TRBJ1-1, with unresolved D. V shed 4 bases and J shed 3 bases, with 13 bases lying between them. Germline V gene data show CDR1 as SGHRS and CDR2 as YFSETQ. The CDR3 is 14 amino acids. The CDR3 loop reads CASSERTGDTEAFF. The CDR3 DNA reads TGCGCCAGCAGCGAGAGGACGGGAGACACTGAAGCTTTCTTT.

The J gene is TRBJ2-1, the V gene TRBV5-5, with D perhaps TRBD2 (6 bases). Germline V gene sequence: CDR1 SGHKS, CDR2 YYEKEE (reference sequence). The V gene lost 4 bases and the J gene lost 8 bases, with 16 bases spanning the gap. The CDR3 runs 14 residues. Here the CDR3 reads CASSTEGGRYEQFF. DNA for the CDR3: TGTGCCAGCAGCACGGAGGGCGGAAGGTATGAGCAGTTCTTC.

Remarks on this clone: This specimen includes other DNA sequences encoding the same CDR3. The CDR3 coding sequence is TGTGCCAGCAGTTTCCCCACCGACAGGGCTAACTATGGCTACACCTTC. It is translated as CASSFPTDRANYGYTF. The chain recombines TRBV28 with TRBJ1-2; TRBD1 agrees at 7 bases. Looked up from germline, CDR1 is MDHEN and CDR2 is SYDVKM. V shed 3 bases and J 0 bases; nucleotides not matched to a gene: 7. The CDR3 sequence is 16 residues long.

This chain uses TRBV7-2 with TRBJ2-1, with 12 bases aligning to TRBD2. The V gene's germline CDR1 is SGHTA and CDR2 FQGNSA. J gave up 5 bases and V 5 bases, and 7 bases lay outside the gene matches. CDR3 length equals 16 residues. The CDR3 protein is CASSPSGGAGDNEQFF. CDR3 bases: TGTGCCAGCAGCCCTAGCGGGGGGGCCGGGGACAATGAGCAGTTCTTC.

The count of this clone is one. The V call is TRBV5-1, the J call TRBJ2-3, with D perhaps TRBD1 (6 bases). The V and J ends lost 2 bases and 4 bases respectively, with 8 bases between them. From germline, CDR1 is SGHRS and CDR2 YFSETQ. This CDR3 has 13 amino acids. CDR3 sequence (DNA): TGCGCCAGCAGCTTCCCAGGGGCAGATACGCAGTATTTT. It encodes CASSFPGADTQYF.

The V call is TRBV6-2 or TRBV6-3, the J call TRBJ2-2; 12 bases are shared with TRBD2. V gave up 3 bases and J gave up 3 bases; unmatched junction bases: 5. The CDR3 loop spans 17 amino acids. Germline CDR1 is MNHEY and CDR2 is SVGEGT. In nucleotides, the CDR3 is TGTGCCAGCAGTTATCTAGCGGGAGGGCCCGACACCGGGGAGCTGTTTTTT. Protein sequence: CASSYLAGGPDTGELFF.

The J gene is TRBJ2-1, the V gene TRBV6-4, with 11 bases matching TRBD2. V lost 2 bases and J lost 5; bases outside the gene matches: 5. CDR1 is MRHNA and CDR2 is SNTAGT in the germline V gene. This CDR3 region has 16 residues. Written as DNA, the CDR3 is TGTGCCAGCAGTGACCAGGGGACTAGCGGCCACAATGAGCAGTTCTTC. Its translation: CASSDQGTSGHNEQFF.

This chain links TRBV3-1 (or the pseudogene TRBV3-2) with TRBJ2-7, with 8 bases aligning to TRBD1. Germline V CDR1 and CDR2: LGHDT, YNNKEL (reference sequence). Unmatched junction bases numbered 9, after V lost 5 bases and J lost 6 bases. The CDR3 extends over 14 amino acids. CDR3 in amino acids: CASSLQGALREQYF. DNA for the CDR3: TGTGCCAGCAGCTTGCAGGGGGCCCTCCGCGAGCAGTACTTC.